What follows describes a single TCR beta chain. CDR3 length: 13 amino acids. The V gene's germline CDR1 is SGHTA and CDR2 FQGNSA. Trimming stripped 6 bases from V and 0 bases from J, with 3 bases between. The sample belongs to a study of CD8 T cells in Susac syndrome. Random hexamers primed reverse transcription of 0.5 to 1 ug RNA. TCRdb analysed the immunoSEQ multiplex PCR reads with MiXCR anew, one entry per CDR3 protein. This table holds more than 150,000 distinct CDR3 sequences, around 95% found once. This sequence joins TRBV7-2 and TRBJ2-6; D is ambiguous. The origin of this receptor is a human donor with Susac syndrome. The sequencing input was CD4+ T cells from PBMCs. The CDR3: CASRISGANVLTF. CDR3 nucleotides: TGTGCCAGCAGGATCTCTGGGGCCAACGTCCTGACTTTC.